Shown below are 10 T cell receptor beta chains from a single sample sequenced in a study of cytomegalovirus exposure and HLA in healthy donors. The primer mix had 60 Vbeta and 13 Jbeta primers. TCRdb's table, derived via immunoSEQ multiplex PCR, lists solely in-frame clones and lacks some. The table lists 100,000 to 150,000 clones, about 80% of them singletons. Sequencing input: PBMCs. All receptors come from a woman in her thirties or forties in good health and CMV-seropositive.

This chain links TRBV7-8 with TRBJ2-2, with a possible D match to TRBD2 (6 bases). The CDR3 consists of 14 residues. With 2 bases removed from V and 6 bases from J, the gap between germline ends came to 10 bases. Germline-derived CDR1 and CDR2 are SGHVS and FQNEAQ. CDR3 region: CASSLRRGAGELFF. For the CDR3, the DNA is TGTGCCAGCAGCTTAAGGCGGGGTGCCGGGGAGCTGTTTTTT.

The V and J genes are TRBV7-3 and TRBJ2-5, with 10 positions matching TRBD1. There are 15 residues in the CDR3. Germline V CDR1 and CDR2: SGHTA, FQGTGA. Trimming took 5 bases from V and 5 from J; bases not matched to a gene: 8. As DNA, the CDR3 is TGTGCCAGCAGCGCAACCGGGACAGGGGACGAGACCCAGTACTTC. It is translated as CASSATGTGDETQYF.

Only one count was recorded for this clone. The chain couples TRBV13 to TRBJ2-3; 11 bases are shared with TRBD1. The CDR3 length is 15 residues. J gave up 3 bases and V 5 bases, and 4 bases lay outside the gene matches. Germline V gene sequence: CDR1 PRHDT, CDR2 FYEKMQ (reference sequence). CDR3 sequence reads: CASSMGQGVTDTQYF. The CDR3 DNA reads as TGTGCCAGCAGCATGGGACAGGGGGTAACAGATACGCAGTATTTT.

This clone was counted between two and nine times. V gene TRBV30 combines with J gene TRBJ1-2; 12 bases align to TRBD1. There are 17 residues in the CDR3. From germline, CDR1 is GTSNPN and CDR2 SVGIG (reference sequence). The J segment lost 3 bases and the V segment lost 6 bases, leaving 14 bases of the junction unmatched. CDR3 DNA sequence: TGTGCCTGTAAAAACTTGGCGGGACAGGGGGCCTACTATGGCTACACCTTC. It specifies CACKNLAGQGAYYGYTF.

The sample holds a few counts of this clone. CDR3 sequence: CASSAWAGGDTGELFF. As DNA, the CDR3 is TGTGCCAGCAGCGCGTGGGCGGGAGGGGACACCGGGGAGCTGTTTTTT. The chain combines TRBV9 with TRBJ2-2, with 9 bases lining up with TRBD2. The CDR3 contains 16 residues. Germline CDR1 is SGDLS and CDR2 is YYNGEE. The V segment lost 3 bases and the J segment 3 bases; nucleotides outside the gene matches: 6.

V usage is TRBV23-1 and J usage is TRBJ2-1; D might be TRBD1 (5 bases). TRBV23-1 is given ORF status, its function remaining uncertain. Trimming removed 0 bases from V and 10 bases from J, with 28 bases in between. The CDR3 runs to 19 residues. CDR3 protein: CASSQSSGIGLYYLCEQFF. CDR3 sequence (DNA): TGCGCCAGCAGTCAATCGTCAGGGATTGGGTTATACTACCTCTGCGAGCAGTTCTTC.

The gene calls are TRBV5-6 and TRBJ1-2, with TRBD1 identical over 10 bases. CDR3 length: 14 amino acids. Germline V gene lookup returns CDR1 SGHDT and CDR2 YYEEEE. The V and J ends lost 4 bases and 5 bases, in that order; junction bases with no gene match: 5. In DNA form, the CDR3 reads TGTGCCAGCAGCGGGGGGACAGGGGCTTATGGCTACACCTTC. Residues: CASSGGTGAYGYTF.

This clone showed up just a few times. This chain connects TRBV11-3 to TRBJ2-1, with D perhaps matching TRBD2 (6 bases). The V gene lost 2 bases and the J gene lost 8 bases, with 16 bases spanning the gap. Germline assignment: CDR1 SGHNT and CDR2 YENEEA. CDR3 length: 15 residues. The CDR3 loop reads CASSLWRESDYEQFF. As DNA, the CDR3 is TGTGCCAGCAGCTTATGGAGGGAGTCAGACTATGAGCAGTTCTTC.

The chain couples TRBV6-5 to TRBJ2-7; 7 nucleotides align to TRBD1. The CDR3 is made up of 15 amino acids. Unmatched junction bases numbered 9, after V lost 6 bases and J lost 1 base. Germline values: CDR1 MNHEY, CDR2 SVGAGI. CDR3 DNA: TGTGCCAGCAGGAATCCGACGACAGGGTCCTACGAGCAGTACTTC. It translates to CASRNPTTGSYEQYF.

This chain links TRBV28 with TRBJ2-7, with 10 bases that match TRBD2. There are 15 residues in the CDR3. The V and J ends lost 5 bases and 0 bases, in that order; junction bases with no gene match: 4. Germline CDR1 MDHEN, CDR2 SYDVKM. The CDR3 DNA sequence: TGTGCCAGCAGTGCAGGACTAGCGGTCTCCTACGAGCAGTACTTC. The encoded protein is CASSAGLAVSYEQYF.